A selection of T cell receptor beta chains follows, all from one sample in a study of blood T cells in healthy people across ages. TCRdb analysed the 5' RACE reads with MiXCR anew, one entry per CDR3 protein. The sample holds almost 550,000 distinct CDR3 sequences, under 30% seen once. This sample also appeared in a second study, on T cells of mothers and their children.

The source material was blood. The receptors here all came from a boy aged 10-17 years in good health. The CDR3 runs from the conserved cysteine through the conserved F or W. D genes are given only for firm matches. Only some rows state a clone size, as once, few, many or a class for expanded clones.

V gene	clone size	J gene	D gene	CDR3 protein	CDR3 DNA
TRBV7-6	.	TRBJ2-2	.	CASSLMITGELFF	TGTGCCAGCAGCTTAATGATCACCGGGGAGCTGTTTTTT
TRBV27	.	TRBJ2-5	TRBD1	CTSSPRTGRQETQYF	TGTACCAGCAGTCCCCGGACAGGGAGACAAGAGACCCAGTACTTC
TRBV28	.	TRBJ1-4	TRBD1	CASSLETGGNEKLFF	TGTGCCAGCAGCCTCGAGACAGGGGGTAATGAAAAACTGTTTTTT
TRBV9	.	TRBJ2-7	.	CASSASTGALYEQYF	TGTGCCAGCAGCGCTTCGACAGGCGCCCTCTACGAGCAGTACTTC
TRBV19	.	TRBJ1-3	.	CASSDGQTRNTIYF	TGTGCCAGTAGTGACGGACAAACAAGAAACACCATATATTTT
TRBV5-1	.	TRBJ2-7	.	CASSLPNSVYEQYF	TGCGCCAGCAGCTTGCCCAACAGCGTCTACGAGCAGTACTTC
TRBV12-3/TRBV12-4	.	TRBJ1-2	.	CASSRDGISHGYTF	TGTGCCAGCAGTAGGGACGGCATAAGTCATGGCTACACCTTC
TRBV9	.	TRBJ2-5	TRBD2	CASSVVPGGGETQYF	TGTGCCAGCAGCGTAGTGCCTGGGGGAGGGGAGACCCAGTACTTC
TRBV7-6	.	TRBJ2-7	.	CASSATGGGNYEQYF	TGTGCCAGCAGCGCCACAGGGGGGGGAAACTACGAGCAGTACTTC
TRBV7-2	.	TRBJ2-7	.	CASSLDTQRYEQYF	TGTGCCAGCAGCTTAGATACCCAACGGTACGAGCAGTACTTC
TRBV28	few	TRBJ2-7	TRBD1	CASSHWDSLYEQYF	TGTGCCAGCAGTCACTGGGACAGCCTCTACGAGCAGTACTTC
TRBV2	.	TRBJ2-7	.	CASSESEGLGNEQYF	TGTGCCAGCAGTGAAAGTGAGGGGCTCGGAAACGAGCAGTACTTC
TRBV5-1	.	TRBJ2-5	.	CASSIRGPQGQETQYF	TGCGCCAGCAGCATCCGGGGGCCACAGGGCCAAGAGACCCAGTACTTC
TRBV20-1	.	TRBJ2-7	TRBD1	CSASFRTGAIYEEYF	TGTAGTGCTAGTTTCCGGACAGGGGCAATATACGAGGAGTACTTC
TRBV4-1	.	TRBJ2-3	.	CASSSGLPGSSTDTQYF	TGCGCCAGCAGTTCGGGTCTCCCCGGGTCTAGCACAGATACGCAGTATTTT
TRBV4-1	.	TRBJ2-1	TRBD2	CASSQVAGGPNEQFF	TGCGCCAGCAGCCAAGTGGCGGGGGGGCCTAATGAGCAGTTCTTC
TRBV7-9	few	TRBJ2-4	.	CASSPGGFLAKNIQYF	TGTGCCAGCAGCCCAGGAGGTTTCCTAGCCAAAAACATTCAGTACTTC
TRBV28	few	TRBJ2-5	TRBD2	CATSGLGEETQYF	TGTGCCACCTCGGGACTAGGGGAAGAGACCCAGTACTTC
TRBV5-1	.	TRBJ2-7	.	CASSTRGEQYF	TGCGCCAGCAGCACCAGGGGCGAGCAGTACTTC
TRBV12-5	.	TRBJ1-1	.	CASGQGMLSEAFF	TGTGCTAGTGGGCAGGGCATGTTATCTGAAGCTTTCTTT
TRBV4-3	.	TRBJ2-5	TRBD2	CASSPGLGEGTQCF	TGCGCCAGCAGCCCGGGACTAGGGGAGGGGACCCAGTGCTTC
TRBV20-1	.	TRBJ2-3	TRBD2	CSATLGRGGQISTDTQYF	TGCAGTGCCACTCTCGGGCGGGGGGGACAGATTTCCACAGATACGCAGTATTTT
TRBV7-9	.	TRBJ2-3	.	CASSPRSAQYF	TGTGCCAGCAGCCCTAGATCGGCGCAGTATTTT
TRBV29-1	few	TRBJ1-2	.	CSVVAAGYGYTF	TGCAGCGTTGTGGCCGCGGGCTATGGCTACACCTTC
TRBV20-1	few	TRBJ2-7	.	CSVSSYEQYF	TGCAGTGTATCCTCCTACGAGCAGTACTTC
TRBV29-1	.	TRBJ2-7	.	CSVGTRIEQYF	TGCAGCGTAGGAACGCGGATTGAGCAGTACTTC
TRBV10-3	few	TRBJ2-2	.	CAISESGVSNTGELFF	TGTGCCATCAGTGAGTCCGGGGTGTCGAACACCGGGGAGCTGTTTTTT
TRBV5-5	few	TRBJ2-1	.	CASSLQPPWNEQFF	TGTGCCAGCAGCCTCCAACCCCCCTGGAATGAGCAGTTCTTC
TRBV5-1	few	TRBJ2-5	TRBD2	CASSSTWTSGTETQYF	TGCGCCAGCAGCTCTACTTGGACTAGCGGGACGGAGACCCAGTACTTC
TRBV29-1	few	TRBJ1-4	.	CSVRQAGDEKLFF	TGCAGCGTCCGACAGGCGGGAGATGAAAAACTGTTTTTT
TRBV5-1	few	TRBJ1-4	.	CASSSWATSEKLFF	TGCGCCAGCAGCTCCTGGGCGACTAGTGAAAAACTGTTTTTT
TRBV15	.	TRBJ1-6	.	CATSRGGGNSPLHF	TGTGCCACCAGCAGAGGGGGGGGGAATTCACCCCTCCACTTT